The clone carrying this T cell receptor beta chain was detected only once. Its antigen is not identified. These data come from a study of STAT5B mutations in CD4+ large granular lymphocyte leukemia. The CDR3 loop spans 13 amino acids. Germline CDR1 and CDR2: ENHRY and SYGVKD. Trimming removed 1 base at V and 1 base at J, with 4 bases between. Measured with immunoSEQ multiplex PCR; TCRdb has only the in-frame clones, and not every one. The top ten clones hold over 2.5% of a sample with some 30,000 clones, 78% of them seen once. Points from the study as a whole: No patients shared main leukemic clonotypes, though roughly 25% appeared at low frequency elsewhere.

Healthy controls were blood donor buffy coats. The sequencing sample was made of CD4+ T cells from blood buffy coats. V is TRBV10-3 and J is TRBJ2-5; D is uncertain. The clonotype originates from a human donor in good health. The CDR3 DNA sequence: TGTGCCATCAGTGAGTTCGGCCAAGAGACCCAGTACTTC. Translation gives CAISEFGQETQYF.